This T cell receptor (beta chain) appears in the sequencing data of a study of shared clonotypes between healthy human individuals. On this clone itself: Its antigen is not known.

CD45RO+ cells plus CCR7-negative CD45RA+ TemRA cells formed CD8 memory. Method: immunoSEQ multiplex PCR; TCRdb's copy keeps in-frame clones and lacks some. Among about 380,000 clones listed, roughly 96% were seen once. Study-wide results and limits: A handful of donors shared 4.5% to 6.5% of their naive CD4 clonotypes.

The V gene's germline CDR1 is LNHNV and CDR2 YYDKDF (reference sequence). The CDR3 consists of 16 residues. V gave up 2 bases and J gave up 5 bases; unmatched junction bases: 10. The rearrangement uses TRBV15 and TRBJ2-7; 9 bases are a match to TRBD1. This clonotype was sampled from a young man in good health. The specimen sequenced was memory CD8+ T cells sorted from blood. Subset indicated: CD45RO+ cells pooled with CCR7-negative TemRA cells. CDR3 region: CATSRSPGQGANEQYF. DNA of the CDR3: TGTGCCACCAGCAGATCCCCGGGACAGGGTGCCAACGAGCAGTACTTC. Based on the CDR3 plus reference TRBV15 and TRBJ2-7, the full variable domain is DAMVIQNPRYQVTQFGKPVTLSCSQTLNHNVMYWYQQKSSQAPKLLFHYYDKDFNNEADTPDNFQSRRPNTSFCFLDIRSPGLGDTAMYLCATSRSPGQGANEQYFGPGTRLTVT.